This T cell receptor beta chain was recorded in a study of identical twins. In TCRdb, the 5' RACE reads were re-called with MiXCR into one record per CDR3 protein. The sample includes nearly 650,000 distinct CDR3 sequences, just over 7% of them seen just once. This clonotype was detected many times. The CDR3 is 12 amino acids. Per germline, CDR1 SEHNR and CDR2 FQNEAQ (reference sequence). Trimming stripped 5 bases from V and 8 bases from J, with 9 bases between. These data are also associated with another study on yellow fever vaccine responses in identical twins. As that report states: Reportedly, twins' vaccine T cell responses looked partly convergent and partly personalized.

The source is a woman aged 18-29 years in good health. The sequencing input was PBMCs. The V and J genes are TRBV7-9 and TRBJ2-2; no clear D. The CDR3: CASSRPGGELFF. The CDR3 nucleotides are TGTGCCAGCAGCCGGCCTGGAGGGGAGCTGTTTTTT.